Listed below are T cell receptor beta chains from one sample, sequenced in a study of cytomegalovirus exposure and HLA in healthy donors. The assay was immunoSEQ multiplex PCR, and TCRdb's table has in-frame clones only and misses some. The sample consists of 170,000 or so clones, under 90% of them appearing once. Sample: PBMCs. The receptors come from a young man in good health and CMV-seropositive. Each CDR3 is given with its conserved first and last residue. The D gene is left open where the match is weak. The size entry is marked missing in some rows and otherwise reads once, few, many or a size class.

>TRBV15|.|TRBD2|TRBJ2-3
CATSRGSGGEADTQYF
TGTGCCACCAGCAGGGGTAGCGGGGGGGAAGCAGATACGCAGTATTTT
>TRBV9|.|TRBD1|TRBJ2-7
CASSAGQGALSYEQYF
TGTGCCAGCAGCGCCGGACAGGGGGCGTTAAGCTACGAGCAGTACTTC
>TRBV6-1|once|.|TRBJ2-5
CASQTSLPQYF
TGTGCCAGCCAGACTAGTTTACCCCAGTACTTC
>TRBV4-3|few|.|TRBJ2-2
CASSSEEGRGELFF
TGCGCCAGCAGTTCCGAGGAGGGGCGAGGGGAGCTGTTTTTT
>TRBV27|.|TRBD1|TRBJ2-7
CASRQQGNYEQYF
TGTGCCAGCAGACAACAGGGGAACTACGAGCAGTACTTC
>TRBV5-4|.|.|TRBJ2-3
CASSLGSRAKDTQYF
TGTGCCAGCAGCCTGGGGAGCAGGGCTAAGGATACGCAGTATTTT
>TRBV4-2|.|TRBD2|TRBJ2-2
CASSQDPLAGGPNTGELFF
TGTGCCAGCAGCCAAGATCCCTTAGCGGGAGGGCCAAACACCGGGGAGCTGTTTTTT
>TRBV5-1|.|TRBD2|TRBJ2-3
CASSFSLAGGSSTDTQYF
TGCGCCAGCAGCTTCTCCCTAGCGGGAGGGTCTAGCACAGATACGCAGTATTTT
>TRBV7-6|.|TRBD1|TRBJ2-5
CASSSMKWQPQTGGIEETQYF
TGTGCCAGCAGCTCGATGAAGTGGCAGCCCCAGACAGGGGGCATCGAAGAGACCCAGTACTTC
>TRBV27|.|.|TRBJ2-3
CASSLQGSPDTQYF
TGTGCCAGCAGTTTGCAGGGGAGCCCAGATACGCAGTATTTT
>TRBV18|.|.|TRBJ1-1
CASSLEGGVNTEAFF
TGTGCCAGCTCACTTGAGGGGGGGGTGAACACTGAAGCTTTCTTT
>TRBV25-1|.|.|TRBJ2-7
CASRGRSSYEQYF
TGTGCCAGCAGGGGGCGGAGCTCCTACGAGCAGTACTTC
>TRBV19|once|.|TRBJ2-7
CASSMGLSYEQYF
TGTGCCAGTAGTATGGGGCTCTCCTACGAGCAGTACTTC
>TRBV7-9|.|.|TRBJ2-1
CASSLVGGNEQFF
TGTGCCAGCAGCTTAGTTGGGGGGAATGAGCAGTTCTTC
>TRBV29-1|.|.|TRBJ2-1
CSVEGGGSSYNEQFF
TGCAGCGTTGAAGGGGGCGGCAGCTCCTACAATGAGCAGTTCTTC
>TRBV27|.|TRBD1|TRBJ1-2
CASSPRDRANYGYTF
TGTGCCAGCAGTCCGCGGGACAGGGCTAACTATGGCTACACCTTC
>TRBV28|.|TRBD1|TRBJ1-1
CASTPGQVMNTEAFF
TGTGCCAGCACCCCCGGACAGGTTATGAACACTGAAGCTTTCTTT
>TRBV5-1|few|TRBD2|TRBJ2-1
CASSLGLAVGEQFF
TGCGCCAGCAGCTTAGGACTAGCAGTTGGAGAGCAGTTCTTC
>TRBV30|once|TRBD2|TRBJ2-1
CAWSPASGTYNEQFF
TGTGCCTGGAGTCCGGCTAGCGGGACGTACAATGAGCAGTTCTTC
>TRBV12-5|.|TRBD1|TRBJ2-1
CASGLSGGANNEQFF
TGTGCTAGTGGTTTGTCAGGGGGCGCGAACAATGAGCAGTTCTTC
>TRBV9|.|TRBD2|TRBJ2-3
CASSSGSDADTQYF
TGTGCCAGTTCCAGCGGGAGTGATGCAGATACGCAGTATTTT
>TRBV4-1|.|TRBD2|TRBJ2-3
CASSQDMASGRASPDTQYF
TGCGCCAGCAGCCAAGATATGGCTAGCGGGAGGGCCTCCCCAGATACGCAGTATTTT
>TRBV7-8|.|TRBD2|TRBJ2-1
CASSSTLAGGQGEQFF
TGTGCCAGCAGTTCAACACTAGCGGGAGGGCAGGGTGAGCAGTTCTTC
>TRBV10-2|.|TRBD2|TRBJ2-1
CATLDPGTSGNEQFF
TGCGCCACCCTAGACCCCGGGACTAGCGGCAATGAGCAGTTCTTC
>TRBV27|.|.|TRBJ2-3
CASSGAHTQYF
TGTGCCAGCAGTGGAGCACATACGCAGTATTTT
>TRBV5-6|.|TRBD1|TRBJ2-5
CASSTGQGLETQYF
TGTGCCAGCAGCACCGGACAGGGTCTGGAGACCCAGTACTTC
>TRBV19|.|.|TRBJ2-3
CASSIGARGTDTQYF
TGTGCCAGTAGTATAGGGGCCAGGGGTACAGATACGCAGTATTTT